These T cell receptor beta chains were read from a single sample in a study of technical replicates of blood from a few donors. Sequencing was performed with immunoSEQ multiplex PCR; in TCRdb, only in-frame clones are kept and a portion is missing. The sample yields around 68,000 clones, 95% to 97% seen once. The specimen sequenced was T cells isolated from PBMCs. The receptors derive from a human donor in good health. Both conserved end residues are part of each CDR3. D genes are given only for firm matches. Clone sizes are given selectively: once, few, many, or a class where the clone is expanded.

D: -; size: -; J: TRBJ1-1; V: TRBV7-9; CDR3: CASSLRGENTEAFF; DNA: TGTGCCAGCAGCTTAAGGGGTGAGAACACTGAAGCTTTCTTT
D: -; size: -; J: TRBJ2-7; V: TRBV9; CDR3: CASSVGIGAYEQYF; DNA: TGTGCCAGCAGCGTAGGAATAGGGGCCTACGAGCAGTACTTC
D: TRBD1; size: -; J: TRBJ2-1; V: TRBV27; CDR3: CASSLWDSSYNEQFF; DNA: TGTGCCAGCAGTTTGTGGGACAGCTCCTACAATGAGCAGTTCTTC
D: TRBD1; size: -; J: TRBJ1-5; V: TRBV30; CDR3: CAWSDRVGNQPQHF; DNA: TGTGCCTGGTCGGACAGGGTCGGCAATCAGCCCCAGCATTTT
D: -; size: -; J: TRBJ2-1; V: TRBV9; CDR3: CASSELGGNNEQFF; DNA: TGTGCCAGCAGCGAGCTCGGGGGTAACAATGAGCAGTTCTTC
D: -; size: -; J: TRBJ1-1; V: TRBV6-1; CDR3: CASSELPRTAEAFF; DNA: TGTGCCAGCAGTGAACTTCCGAGGACAGCTGAAGCTTTCTTT
D: -; size: -; J: TRBJ1-3; V: TRBV7-2; CDR3: CASNPSLGAIGNTIYF; DNA: TGTGCCAGCAACCCCTCCTTGGGGGCAATCGGAAACACCATATATTTT
D: -; size: -; J: TRBJ2-1; V: TRBV5-6; CDR3: CASSLDSHREFF; DNA: TGTGCCAGCAGCTTGGATTCCCACCGGGAGTTCTTC
D: -; size: -; J: TRBJ2-7; V: TRBV4-1; CDR3: CASSLPGSGAGEQYF; DNA: TGCGCCAGCAGCCTTCCAGGGTCAGGGGCAGGCGAGCAGTACTTC
D: -; size: -; J: TRBJ1-2; V: TRBV7-9; CDR3: CASSLNGDISSGYTF; DNA: TGTGCCAGCAGCTTAAACGGCGACATCTCAAGTGGCTACACCTTC
D: -; size: -; J: TRBJ1-5; V: TRBV4-1; CDR3: CASSQDIRAQPQHF; DNA: TGCGCCAGCAGCCAAGATATCAGGGCTCAGCCCCAGCATTTT
D: TRBD1; size: -; J: TRBJ2-7; V: TRBV5-6; CDR3: CASSLGDRAYEQYF; DNA: TGTGCCAGCAGCTTGGGGGACAGGGCCTACGAGCAGTACTTC
D: -; size: -; J: TRBJ1-5; V: TRBV6-5; CDR3: CASSYSLQGPQHF; DNA: TGTGCCAGCAGTTACTCGTTGCAGGGGCCCCAGCATTTT
D: -; size: -; J: TRBJ1-3; V: TRBV5-1; CDR3: CASTDSSGNTIYF; DNA: TGCGCCAGCACCGACAGCTCTGGAAACACCATATATTTT
D: TRBD1; size: -; J: TRBJ1-4; V: TRBV15; CDR3: CATSRELRQGGGFNEKLFF; DNA: TGTGCCACCAGCAGAGAGCTGAGACAGGGAGGCGGGTTTAATGAAAAACTGTTTTTT
D: -; size: -; J: TRBJ1-1; V: TRBV7-9; CDR3: CASSLAEYTEAFF; DNA: TGTGCCAGCAGCTTAGCCGAGTACACTGAAGCTTTCTTT
D: -; size: -; J: TRBJ2-7; V: TRBV7-2; CDR3: CASSPGVHSEQYF; DNA: TGTGCCAGCAGCCCGGGGGTGCACAGTGAGCAGTACTTC
D: -; size: -; J: TRBJ2-5; V: TRBV6-6; CDR3: CASSYTAGAKETQYF; DNA: TGTGCCAGCAGTTATACCGCAGGGGCGAAAGAGACCCAGTACTTC
D: -; size: -; J: TRBJ2-7; V: TRBV5-3; CDR3: CARSRGGGESYEQYF; DNA: TGTGCCAGAAGCCGGGGCGGCGGGGAGTCCTACGAGCAGTACTTC
D: -; size: once; J: TRBJ1-5; V: TRBV27; CDR3: CASGQRYSNQPQHF; DNA: TGTGCCAGCGGCCAGCGATATAGCAATCAGCCCCAGCATTTT
D: -; size: -; J: TRBJ2-1; V: TRBV4-2; CDR3: CASSQDPLSRSFYNEQFF; DNA: TGTGCCAGCAGCCAAGATCCCCTTTCTAGATCTTTTTACAATGAGCAGTTCTTC
D: -; size: -; J: TRBJ1-1; V: TRBV6-5; CDR3: CASSPTRGGSTEAFF; DNA: TGTGCCAGCAGTCCGACCAGGGGAGGGTCCACTGAAGCTTTCTTT
D: TRBD2; size: -; J: TRBJ2-5; V: TRBV7-8; CDR3: CASSPVRWGLAEPETQYF; DNA: TGTGCCAGCAGCCCAGTTAGGTGGGGACTAGCAGAGCCGGAGACCCAGTACTTC
D: TRBD1; size: once; J: TRBJ2-5; V: TRBV18; CDR3: CASDDRGETQYF; DNA: TGTGCCAGCGATGACAGGGGTGAGACCCAGTACTTC
D: -; size: -; J: TRBJ1-1; V: TRBV5-4; CDR3: CASASVNTEAFF; DNA: TGTGCCAGCGCCTCAGTGAACACTGAAGCTTTCTTT
D: TRBD2; size: once; J: TRBJ2-7; V: TRBV6-6; CDR3: CASIRAGFYEQYF; DNA: TGTGCCAGCATCCGAGCGGGATTCTACGAGCAGTACTTC
D: -; size: once; J: TRBJ2-7; V: TRBV25-1; CDR3: CASSVSVYPYEQYF; DNA: TGTGCCAGCAGTGTTTCAGTTTATCCCTACGAGCAGTACTTC
D: TRBD1; size: once; J: TRBJ2-2; V: TRBV5-1; CDR3: CASTTGTGPTGELFF; DNA: TGCGCCAGTACGACCGGGACAGGGCCTACCGGGGAGCTGTTTTTT
D: TRBD2; size: -; J: TRBJ2-5; V: TRBV18; CDR3: CASSPTLAGERETQYF; DNA: TGTGCCAGCTCACCGACCTTAGCGGGAGAGAGGGAGACCCAGTACTTC
D: -; size: -; J: TRBJ2-7; V: TRBV13; CDR3: CASSLITVSYEQYF; DNA: TGTGCCAGCAGCCTAATCACGGTCTCCTACGAGCAGTACTTC
D: TRBD2; size: -; J: TRBJ2-1; V: TRBV9; CDR3: CASSVGLAGGAWEQFF; DNA: TGTGCCAGCAGCGTAGGGCTAGCGGGAGGTGCCTGGGAGCAGTTCTTC
D: -; size: -; J: TRBJ1-5; V: TRBV20-1; CDR3: CSASSGIQHF; DNA: TGCAGTGCTAGTTCAGGGATCCAGCATTTT
D: TRBD2; size: -; J: TRBJ2-1; V: TRBV4-3; CDR3: CASSQEAGGAYNEQFF; DNA: TGCGCCAGCAGCCAAGAGGCGGGAGGGGCCTACAATGAGCAGTTCTTC
D: TRBD1; size: -; J: TRBJ1-1; V: TRBV11-3; CDR3: CASSRDRVNTEAFF; DNA: TGTGCCAGCAGCCGGGACAGGGTGAACACTGAAGCTTTCTTT
D: -; size: -; J: TRBJ2-1; V: TRBV5-6; CDR3: CASSLAPGMNEQFF; DNA: TGTGCCAGCAGCTTGGCCCCAGGGATGAATGAGCAGTTCTTC
D: -; size: -; J: TRBJ1-5; V: TRBV27; CDR3: CASSLRGYSNQPQHF; DNA: TGTGCCAGCAGTTTACGAGGGTATAGCAATCAGCCCCAGCATTTT
D: -; size: -; J: TRBJ1-2; V: TRBV5-4; CDR3: CASSADSYGYTF; DNA: TGTGCCAGCAGCGCCGACAGCTATGGCTACACCTTC
D: TRBD1; size: -; J: TRBJ2-7; V: TRBV9; CDR3: CASSVLSGQGIGEQYF; DNA: TGTGCCAGCAGCGTATTAAGCGGACAGGGTATTGGCGAGCAGTACTTC
D: -; size: -; J: TRBJ1-1; V: TRBV19; CDR3: CASSPGQYTEAFF; DNA: TGTGCCAGTAGCCCGGGACAATACACTGAAGCTTTCTTT
D: TRBD1; size: -; J: TRBJ2-6; V: TRBV19; CDR3: CASTPRGPGANVLTF; DNA: TGTGCCAGTACTCCCAGGGGGCCAGGGGCCAACGTCCTGACTTTC
D: -; size: -; J: TRBJ2-3; V: TRBV2; CDR3: CASSGAATVDTQYF; DNA: TGTGCCAGCAGTGGAGCAGCCACGGTAGATACGCAGTATTTT
D: TRBD2; size: -; J: TRBJ2-1; V: TRBV5-4; CDR3: CASSYRLAGSTHEQFF; DNA: TGTGCCAGCAGCTATAGACTAGCGGGATCGACCCATGAGCAGTTCTTC
D: TRBD2; size: -; J: TRBJ2-1; V: TRBV7-7; CDR3: CASSSLSGKRDEQFF; DNA: TGTGCCAGCAGCTCCCTGAGCGGGAAACGGGATGAGCAGTTCTTC
D: TRBD2; size: -; J: TRBJ2-3; V: TRBV9; CDR3: CASSGGWLAGQDTQYF; DNA: TGTGCCAGCAGCGGGGGGTGGCTAGCGGGACAAGATACGCAGTATTTT
D: -; size: -; J: TRBJ1-4; V: TRBV6-5; CDR3: CASSYFRYINEKLFF; DNA: TGTGCCAGCAGTTACTTCCGATACATTAATGAAAAACTGTTTTTT
D: -; size: -; J: TRBJ1-1; V: TRBV30; CDR3: CAWSIDSNTEAFF; DNA: TGTGCCTGGAGTATTGACAGTAACACTGAAGCTTTCTTT
D: -; size: -; J: TRBJ1-2; V: TRBV6-5; CDR3: CASSPTRLVWGYTF; DNA: TGTGCCAGCAGTCCTACTAGACTAGTGTGGGGCTACACCTTC